These 20 T cell receptor beta chains came from one sample sequenced in a study of CD4 T cells in relation to SARS-CoV-2 and coronaviruses. The unexposed donors gave CD4+ T cells in about 2010-2019, prior to COVID-19. CD4+ T cells were isolated from the cells after more than 8 days of culture. Sequencing was performed with immunoSEQ multiplex PCR; in TCRdb, only in-frame clones are kept and a portion is missing. The data show nearly 20,000 clones, with 80% to 85% seen just once and roughly 10% held by the top ten. Their antigens remain unidentified. Sequencing used CD4+ T cells from PBMCs, cultured in vitro. Receptors originate from a human donor in good health.

V usage is TRBV5-1 and J usage is TRBJ2-7; no firm D call. Germline V gene lookup returns CDR1 SGHRS and CDR2 YFSETQ. Trimming took 5 bases from V and 3 from J, leaving 18 bases between them. The CDR3 runs 15 residues. In nucleotides, the CDR3 is TGCGCCAGCAGTCTAACCCCTACCCCCTACTACGAGCAGTACTTC. It encodes CASSLTPTPYYEQYF.

The chain employs TRBV6-5 and TRBJ2-5; no clear D gene. This CDR3 contains 14 residues. The germline gives CDR1 MNHEY, CDR2 SVGAGI. With 5 bases removed from V and 5 bases from J, the gap between germline ends came to 15 bases. For the CDR3, the DNA is TGTGCCAGCAGTACCCTTACCAGCGTGGAGACCCAGTACTTC. This codes for CASSTLTSVETQYF.

This clone was counted between two and nine times. This chain connects TRBV7-2 to TRBJ2-7; D ambiguous. CDR3 size: 13 residues. Germline lookup yields CDR1 SGHTA and CDR2 FQGNSA. V shed 0 bases and J shed 6 bases, with 9 bases lying between them. CDR3 amino acids: CASSLAAHSEQYF. DNA of the CDR3: TGTGCCAGCAGCTTAGCGGCGCATTCCGAGCAGTACTTC.

This sequence joins TRBV3-1 (or the pseudogene TRBV3-2) and TRBJ2-1; TRBD2 matches at 8 bases. CDR3 length equals 15 residues. The V and J ends lost 2 bases and 5 bases, in that order; junction bases with no gene match: 5. Germline V lookup: CDR1 LGHDT, CDR2 YNNKEL (reference sequence). The CDR3 DNA sequence: TGTGCCAGCAGCCAAAGGGGGACTAGAAACAATGAGCAGTTCTTC. This encodes CASSQRGTRNNEQFF.

The table lists this clone with a few counts. The chain combines TRBV7-2 with TRBJ2-7; 8 positions match TRBD1. J gave up 3 bases and V 5 bases, and 12 bases lay outside the gene matches. From germline, CDR1 is SGHTA and CDR2 FQGNSA. The CDR3 runs to 16 residues. The CDR3 sequence is CASSKSRQGSNYEQYF. The CDR3 nucleotides read TGTGCCAGCAGCAAATCCCGACAGGGGAGCAACTACGAGCAGTACTTC. Variable domain in full (rest from reference TRBV7-2 and TRBJ2-7): GAGVSQSPSNKVTEKGKDVELRCDPISGHTALYWYRQSLGQGLEFLIYFQGNSAPDKSGLPSDRFSAERTGGSVSTLTIQRTQQEDSAVYLCASSKSRQGSNYEQYFGPGTRLTVT.

In this sample, this clone turned up a few times. The chain links TRBV5-6 to TRBJ1-5; no firm D call. The CDR3 loop spans 13 amino acids. V was clipped by 0 bases and J by 2 bases, with 3 bases between them. Germline loops: CDR1 SGHDT, CDR2 YYEEEE. Here the CDR3 DNA reads TGTGCCAGCAGCTTGGGACGCAATCAGCCCCAGCATTTT. This codes for CASSLGRNQPQHF.

This chain connects TRBV5-1 to TRBJ1-1; D uncertain. V lost 4 bases and J lost 1, with 8 bases in between. From germline, CDR1 is SGHRS and CDR2 YFSETQ. The length of the CDR3 is 13 residues. In DNA, the CDR3 is TGCGCCAGCAGCGCCACAGCGAACACTGAAGCTTTCTTT. It yields the protein CASSATANTEAFF.

The chain is built from TRBV18 and TRBJ2-5; a possible D gene is TRBD1 (6 bases). The CDR3 spans 14 residues. Per germline, CDR1 KGHSH and CDR2 LQKENI. V lost 4 bases, J lost 1 base, and 10 bases lay in between. CDR3 in DNA: TGTGCCAGCTCACAAGGACAGATCCAAGAGACCCAGTACTTC. Its protein product is CASSQGQIQETQYF.

This rearrangement joins TRBV6-1 to TRBJ2-7, with D possibly TRBD2 on 5 matching bases. The CDR3 consists of 13 residues. Germline CDR1 is MNHNS and CDR2 is SASEGT. The V and J ends lost 0 bases and 9 bases respectively, with 12 bases between them. CDR3 bases: TGTGCCAGCAGTGAAGCGCTTCGACGGGGGCAGTACTTC. It encodes CASSEALRRGQYF.

The genes are TRBV14 and TRBJ1-3; D ambiguous. Trimming removed 4 bases from V and 0 bases from J, with 10 bases in between. Germline-derived CDR1 and CDR2 are SGHDN and FVKESK. CDR3 length: 15 residues. DNA of the CDR3: TGTGCCAGCAGCCCCTTACAGTACTCTGGAAACACCATATATTTT. Protein: CASSPLQYSGNTIYF.

This clone was observed a handful of times. The J gene is TRBJ1-6, the V gene TRBV4-1; the D is unclear. The V and J ends lost 0 bases and 10 bases respectively, with 19 bases between them. Germline V gene data show CDR1 as MGHRA and CDR2 as YSYEKL. This CDR3 region has 17 residues. The DNA for the CDR3 is TGCGCCAGCAGCCAAGAAGGCAGCCGTAACCTCTGGTCACCCCTCCACTTT. This codes for CASSQEGSRNLWSPLHF.

The chain employs TRBV7-6 and TRBJ2-7, with D tentatively TRBD1 (6 bases). This CDR3 spans 15 amino acids. Deletions cut 0 bases from V and 2 bases from J, with 11 bases between. Germline V CDR1 and CDR2: SGHVS, FNYEAQ. The CDR3 loop is CASSLAATGPYEQYF. DNA of the CDR3: TGTGCCAGCAGCTTAGCGGCGACAGGCCCCTACGAGCAGTACTTC.

Turning to this clone: In the same sample, other DNA sequences code for this CDR3. The chain carries TRBV27 and TRBJ1-6; no clear D gene. The CDR3 is 12 amino acids. V lost 1 base and J lost 5, with 0 bases in between. Germline V gene data show CDR1 as MNHEY and CDR2 as SMNVEV (reference sequence). CDR3 residues: CASSLYNSPLHF. CDR3 nucleotide sequence: TGTGCCAGCAGTTTATATAATTCACCCCTCCACTTT.

The CDR3 protein is CASSQETGLQYF. The CDR3 DNA follows: TGTGCCAGCAGCCAAGAGACGGGGTTGCAGTACTTC. The chain recombines TRBV3-1 (or the pseudogene TRBV3-2) with TRBJ2-7; a weak D match, TRBD2 (5 bases). Trimming stripped 0 bases from V and 9 bases from J, with 9 bases between. Germline V CDR1 and CDR2: LGHDT, YNNKEL (reference sequence). The CDR3 length is 12 residues.

The chain joins TRBV5-1 to TRBJ2-1; TRBD2 matches 7 bases. V lost 6 bases to trimming and J lost 6 bases; unmatched junction nucleotides: 6. Germline CDR1 reads SGHRS; CDR2 reads YFSETQ. This CDR3 region has 13 residues. The DNA for the CDR3 is TGCGCCAGCACTAGCGGCGGCCCCAATGAGCAGTTCTTC. This sequence encodes CASTSGGPNEQFF.

This chain links TRBV5-1 with TRBJ2-7, with TRBD1 matching 8 bases. Germline CDR1 is SGHRS and CDR2 is YFSETQ. The V segment lost 2 bases and the J segment 4 bases; nucleotides outside the gene matches: 8. The CDR3 contains 15 residues. Here the CDR3 reads CASSFQTGAGYEQYF. The CDR3 coding sequence is TGCGCCAGCAGCTTTCAGACAGGGGCGGGGTACGAGCAGTACTTC.

The chain's CDR3 is CASKQGGGEKLFF. CDR3 bases: TGTGCCAGCAAACAGGGCGGGGGTGAAAAACTGTTTTTT. The rearrangement uses TRBV19 and TRBJ1-4, with a tentative D call TRBD1 (6 bases). From germline, CDR1 is LNHDA and CDR2 SQIVND (reference sequence). This CDR3 spans 13 amino acids. The V end was cut by 9 bases, the J end by 7 bases, with 15 bases between.

This clone was seen a single time. The chain is built from TRBV7-8 and TRBJ1-2, with a possible D match to TRBD1 (5 bases). The CDR3 loop spans 13 amino acids. V was clipped by 4 bases and J by 4 bases, with 10 bases between them. Germline values: CDR1 SGHVS, CDR2 FQNEAQ. The CDR3 DNA sequence: TGTGCCAGCAGCTATCCAGGGCGCTATGGCTACACCTTC. Translating it yields CASSYPGRYGYTF.

This chain connects TRBV10-1 to TRBJ1-2, with D uncertain. Germline assignment: CDR1 WNHNN and CDR2 SYGVQD (reference sequence). Trimming removed 5 bases at V and 4 bases at J, with 11 bases between. There are 13 residues in the CDR3. The DNA of the CDR3 is TGCGCCAGCAGTAACTTGACTTTCTATGGCTACACCTTC. Encoded protein: CASSNLTFYGYTF.

This clone has just one count. This chain joins TRBV10-2 and TRBJ2-5; D is possibly TRBD2 (6 bases). The germline CDR1 and CDR2 sequences are WSHSY and SAAADI. The CDR3 length is 13 residues. Trimming removed 8 bases from V and 10 bases from J, with 20 bases in between. This chain's CDR3 is CASGNSRGGGQYF. For the CDR3, the DNA is TGCGCCAGCGGAAACTCCCGGGGAGGAGGCCAGTACTTC.